Sequencing of this TCR beta chain was carried out in a study of cytomegalovirus exposure and HLA in healthy donors. This CDR3 is built from 14 residues. Germline V gives CDR1 SNHLY, CDR2 FYNNEI. V gave up 8 bases and J gave up 9 bases; unmatched junction bases: 7. Primers for the PCR totalled 60 Vbeta and 13 Jbeta. The table came from immunoSEQ multiplex PCR; TCRdb's copy has only in-frame clones and leaves some out. The table includes about 160,000 clones, about three quarters detected once. Input material: PBMCs. The source is a female donor in good health and CMV-seronegative. The chain carries TRBV2 and TRBJ2-1; TRBD2 matches 13 bases. Here the CDR3 reads CASAGLAGVGEQFF. In DNA, the CDR3 is TGTGCCAGCGCAGGACTAGCGGGAGTGGGTGAGCAGTTCTTC.